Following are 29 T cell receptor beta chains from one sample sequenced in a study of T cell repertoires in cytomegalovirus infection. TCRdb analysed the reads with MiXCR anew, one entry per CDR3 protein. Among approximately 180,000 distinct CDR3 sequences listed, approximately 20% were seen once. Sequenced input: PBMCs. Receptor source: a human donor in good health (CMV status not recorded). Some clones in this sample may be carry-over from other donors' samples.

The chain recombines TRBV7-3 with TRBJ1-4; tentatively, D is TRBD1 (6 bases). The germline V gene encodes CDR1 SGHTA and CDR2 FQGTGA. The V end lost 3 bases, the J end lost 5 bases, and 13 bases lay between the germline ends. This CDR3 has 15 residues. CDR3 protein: CASSLTGTRNEKLFF. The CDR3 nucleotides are TGTGCCAGCAGCTTGACAGGCACCCGGAATGAAAAACTGTTTTTT.

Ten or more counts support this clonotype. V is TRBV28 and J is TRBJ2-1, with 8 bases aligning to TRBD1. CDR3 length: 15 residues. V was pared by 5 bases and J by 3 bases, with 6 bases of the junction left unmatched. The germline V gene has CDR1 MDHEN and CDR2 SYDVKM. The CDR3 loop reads CASSLGGQGYNEQFF. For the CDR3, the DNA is TGTGCCAGCAGTCTAGGAGGACAGGGCTACAATGAGCAGTTCTTC.

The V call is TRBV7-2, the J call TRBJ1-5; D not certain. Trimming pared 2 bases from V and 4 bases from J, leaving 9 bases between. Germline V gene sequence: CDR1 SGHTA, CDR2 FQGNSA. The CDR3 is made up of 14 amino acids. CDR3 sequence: CASSLWPENQPQHF. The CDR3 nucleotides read TGTGCCAGCAGCTTATGGCCAGAGAATCAGCCCCAGCATTTT.

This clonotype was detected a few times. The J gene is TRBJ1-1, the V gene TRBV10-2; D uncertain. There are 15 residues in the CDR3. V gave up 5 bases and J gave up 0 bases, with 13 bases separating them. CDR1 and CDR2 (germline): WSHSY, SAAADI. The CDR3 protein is CASSRTVTMNTEAFF. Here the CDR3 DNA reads TGCGCCAGCAGTAGGACCGTGACTATGAACACTGAAGCTTTCTTT.

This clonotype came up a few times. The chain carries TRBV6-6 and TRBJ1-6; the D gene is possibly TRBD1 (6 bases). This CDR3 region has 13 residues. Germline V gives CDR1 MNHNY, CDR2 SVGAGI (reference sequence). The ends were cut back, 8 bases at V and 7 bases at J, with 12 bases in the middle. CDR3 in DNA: TGTGCCAGCTTCGGACAGAACAATTCACCCCTCCACTTT. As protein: CASFGQNNSPLHF.

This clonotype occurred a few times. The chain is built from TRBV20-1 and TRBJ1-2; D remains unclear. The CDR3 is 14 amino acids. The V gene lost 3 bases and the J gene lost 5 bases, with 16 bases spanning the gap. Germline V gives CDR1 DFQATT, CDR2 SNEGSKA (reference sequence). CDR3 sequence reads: CSARRQEGGYGYTF. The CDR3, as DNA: TGCAGTGCTAGGAGGCAGGAGGGAGGATATGGCTACACCTTC.

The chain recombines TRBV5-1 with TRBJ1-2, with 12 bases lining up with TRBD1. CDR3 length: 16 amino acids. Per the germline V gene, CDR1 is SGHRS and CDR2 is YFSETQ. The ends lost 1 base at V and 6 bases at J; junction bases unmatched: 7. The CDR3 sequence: CASSLYTGQGADGYTF. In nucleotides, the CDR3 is TGCGCCAGCAGCTTGTATACGGGACAGGGGGCTGATGGCTACACCTTC.

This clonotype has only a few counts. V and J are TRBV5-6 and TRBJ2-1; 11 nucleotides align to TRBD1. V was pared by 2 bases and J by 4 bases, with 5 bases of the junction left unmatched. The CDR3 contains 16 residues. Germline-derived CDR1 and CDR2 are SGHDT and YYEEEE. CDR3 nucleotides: TGTGCCAGCAGCTTTACCGGGACAGGGGGATACAATGAGCAGTTCTTC. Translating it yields CASSFTGTGGYNEQFF.

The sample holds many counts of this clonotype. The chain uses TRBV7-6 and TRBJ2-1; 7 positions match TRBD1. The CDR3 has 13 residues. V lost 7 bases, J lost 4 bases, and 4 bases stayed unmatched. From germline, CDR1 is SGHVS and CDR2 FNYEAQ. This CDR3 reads CASIRGSYNEQFF. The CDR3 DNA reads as TGTGCCAGCATCAGGGGGTCATACAATGAGCAGTTCTTC.

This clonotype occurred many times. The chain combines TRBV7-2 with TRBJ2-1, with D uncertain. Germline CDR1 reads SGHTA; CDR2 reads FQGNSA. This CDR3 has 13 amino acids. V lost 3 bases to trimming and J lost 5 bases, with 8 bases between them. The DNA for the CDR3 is TGTGCCAGCAGCTTGACAAATGACAATGAGCAGTTCTTC. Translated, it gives CASSLTNDNEQFF.

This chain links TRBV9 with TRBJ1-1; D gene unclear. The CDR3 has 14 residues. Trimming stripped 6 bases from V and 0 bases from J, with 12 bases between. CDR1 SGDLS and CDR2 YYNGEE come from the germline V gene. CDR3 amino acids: CASTLSEVNTEAFF. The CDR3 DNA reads TGTGCCAGCACCCTTAGTGAGGTGAACACTGAAGCTTTCTTT.

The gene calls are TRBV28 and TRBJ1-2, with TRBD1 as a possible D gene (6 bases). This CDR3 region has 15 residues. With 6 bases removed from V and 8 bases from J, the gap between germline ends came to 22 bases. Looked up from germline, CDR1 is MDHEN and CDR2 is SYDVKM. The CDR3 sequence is CASSLGVGGERGYTF. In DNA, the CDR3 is TGTGCCAGCAGCCTAGGGGTAGGGGGGGAGAGGGGCTACACCTTC.

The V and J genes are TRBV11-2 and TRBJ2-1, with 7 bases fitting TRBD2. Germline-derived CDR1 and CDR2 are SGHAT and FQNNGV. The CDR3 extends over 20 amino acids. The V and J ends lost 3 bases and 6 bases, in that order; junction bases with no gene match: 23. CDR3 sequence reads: CASSFWGGVRATWDSNEQFF. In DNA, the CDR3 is TGTGCCAGCAGCTTTTGGGGGGGTGTGAGGGCGACTTGGGATAGCAATGAGCAGTTCTTC.

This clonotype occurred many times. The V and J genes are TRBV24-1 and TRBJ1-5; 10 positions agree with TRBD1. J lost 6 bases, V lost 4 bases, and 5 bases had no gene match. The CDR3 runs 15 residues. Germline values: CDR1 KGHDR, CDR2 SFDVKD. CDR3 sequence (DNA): TGTGCCACCAGTGAAGACAGGGGGCCTCGTCAGCCCCAGCATTTT. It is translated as CATSEDRGPRQPQHF.

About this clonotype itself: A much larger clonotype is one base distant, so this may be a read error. The CDR3 region has the DNA TGTGCCAGCAGTTTCTTTTTGGCCAGCGAGGGACAGGCATTTAATCAGCCCCTGCATTTT. It translates to CASSFFLASEGQAFNQPLHF. This chain uses TRBV28 with TRBJ1-5, with 8 nucleotides matching TRBD1. The germline gives CDR1 MDHEN, CDR2 SYDVKM. This CDR3 has 20 amino acids.

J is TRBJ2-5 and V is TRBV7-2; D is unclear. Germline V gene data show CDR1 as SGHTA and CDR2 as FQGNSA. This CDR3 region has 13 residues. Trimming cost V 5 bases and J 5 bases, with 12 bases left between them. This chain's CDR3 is CASSQRPEETQYF. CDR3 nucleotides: TGTGCCAGCAGCCAACGCCCGGAGGAGACCCAGTACTTC.

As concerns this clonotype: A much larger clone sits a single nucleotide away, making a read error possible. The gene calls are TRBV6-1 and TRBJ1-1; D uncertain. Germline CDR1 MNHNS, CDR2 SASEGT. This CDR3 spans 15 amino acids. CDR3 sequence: CVSSEVAGYGTEAFF. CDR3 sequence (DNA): TGTGTCAGCAGTGAAGTGGCGGGTTATGGCACTGAAGCTTTCTTT.

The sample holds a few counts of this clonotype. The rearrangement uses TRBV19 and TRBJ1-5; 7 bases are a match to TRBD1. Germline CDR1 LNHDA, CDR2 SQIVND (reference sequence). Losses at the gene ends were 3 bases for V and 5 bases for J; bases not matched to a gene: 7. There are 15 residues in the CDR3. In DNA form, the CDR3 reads TGTGCCAGTAGTATGGCAGGGGGAGTCTATCAGCCCCAGCATTTT. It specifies CASSMAGGVYQPQHF. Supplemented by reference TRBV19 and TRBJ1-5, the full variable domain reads DGGITQSPKYLFRKEGQNVTLSCEQNLNHDAMYWYRQDPGQGLRLIYYSQIVNDFQKGDIAEGYSVSREKKESFPLTVTSAQKNPTAFYLCASSMAGGVYQPQHFGDGTRLSIL.

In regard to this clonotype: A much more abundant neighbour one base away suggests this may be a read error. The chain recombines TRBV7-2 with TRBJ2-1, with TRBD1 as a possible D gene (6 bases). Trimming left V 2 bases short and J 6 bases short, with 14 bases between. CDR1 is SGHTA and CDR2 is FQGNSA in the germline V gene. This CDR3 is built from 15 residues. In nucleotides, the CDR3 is TGTGCCAGCAGCTTAACCCGGGACAAGGGCAATGAGCAGTTCTTC. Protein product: CASSLTRDKGNEQFF.

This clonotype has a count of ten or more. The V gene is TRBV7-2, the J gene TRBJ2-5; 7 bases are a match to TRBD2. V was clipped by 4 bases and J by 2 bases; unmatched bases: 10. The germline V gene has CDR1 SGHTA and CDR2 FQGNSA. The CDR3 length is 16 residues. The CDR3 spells CASSSRLATGQETQYF. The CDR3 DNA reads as TGTGCCAGCAGCTCGAGACTAGCAACTGGACAAGAGACCCAGTACTTC.

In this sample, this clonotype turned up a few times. CDR3 in amino acids: CAISDMGLRETYEQYF. The CDR3 DNA reads TGTGCCATCAGTGACATGGGTCTGAGGGAAACCTACGAGCAGTACTTC. This chain joins TRBV10-3 and TRBJ2-7; D possibly corresponds to TRBD2 (5 bases). CDR3 length: 16 residues. V was trimmed by 3 bases and J by 2 bases, leaving 17 bases between them. The germline V gene has CDR1 ENHRY and CDR2 SYGVKD.

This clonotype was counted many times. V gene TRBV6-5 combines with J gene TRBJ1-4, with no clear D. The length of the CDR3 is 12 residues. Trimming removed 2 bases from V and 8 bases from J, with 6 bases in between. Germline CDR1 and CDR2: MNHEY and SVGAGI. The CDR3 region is CASSYGGEKLFF. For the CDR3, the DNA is TGTGCCAGCAGTTACGGCGGGGAAAAACTGTTTTTT.

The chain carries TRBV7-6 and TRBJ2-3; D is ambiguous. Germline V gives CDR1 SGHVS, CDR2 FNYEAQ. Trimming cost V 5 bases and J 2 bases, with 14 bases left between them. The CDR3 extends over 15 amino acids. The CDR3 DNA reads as TGTGCCAGCAGCCAAGGGTACTCCTACACAGATACGCAGTATTTT. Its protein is CASSQGYSYTDTQYF.

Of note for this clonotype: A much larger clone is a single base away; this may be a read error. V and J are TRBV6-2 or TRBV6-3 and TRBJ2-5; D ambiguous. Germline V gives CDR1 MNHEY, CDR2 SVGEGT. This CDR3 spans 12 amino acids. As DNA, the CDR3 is TGTGCCAGCAGTGCATTCCAAGAGTCCCAGTACTTC. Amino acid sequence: CASSAFQESQYF.

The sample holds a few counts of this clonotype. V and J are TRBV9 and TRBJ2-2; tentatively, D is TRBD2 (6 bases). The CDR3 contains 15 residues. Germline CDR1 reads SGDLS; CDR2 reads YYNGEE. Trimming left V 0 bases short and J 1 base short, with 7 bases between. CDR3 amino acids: CASSVVGGNTGELFF. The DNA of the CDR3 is TGTGCCAGCAGCGTAGTGGGAGGGAACACCGGGGAGCTGTTTTTT.

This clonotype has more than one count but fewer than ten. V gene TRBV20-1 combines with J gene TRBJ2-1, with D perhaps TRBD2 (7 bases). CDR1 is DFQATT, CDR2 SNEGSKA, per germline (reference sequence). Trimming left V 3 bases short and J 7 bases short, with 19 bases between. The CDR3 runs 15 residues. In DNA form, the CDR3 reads TGCAGTGCTAGCGGGGGGCCCGGTAGGGGGAATGAGCAGTTCTTC. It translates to CSASGGPGRGNEQFF.

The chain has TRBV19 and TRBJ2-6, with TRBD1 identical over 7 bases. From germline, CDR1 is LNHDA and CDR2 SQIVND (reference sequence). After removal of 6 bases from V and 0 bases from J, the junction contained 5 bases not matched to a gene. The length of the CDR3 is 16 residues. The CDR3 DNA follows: TGTGCCAGTAGCTGGGACAGCAACTCTGGGGCCAACGTCCTGACTTTC. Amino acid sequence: CASSWDSNSGANVLTF.

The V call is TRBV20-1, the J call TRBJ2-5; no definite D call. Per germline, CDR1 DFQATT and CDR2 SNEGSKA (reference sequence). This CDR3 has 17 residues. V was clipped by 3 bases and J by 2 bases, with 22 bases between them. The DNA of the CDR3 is TGCAGTGCTAGTCCCCTCGGTCAGGCACTCAATCAAGAGACCCAGTACTTC. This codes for CSASPLGQALNQETQYF.

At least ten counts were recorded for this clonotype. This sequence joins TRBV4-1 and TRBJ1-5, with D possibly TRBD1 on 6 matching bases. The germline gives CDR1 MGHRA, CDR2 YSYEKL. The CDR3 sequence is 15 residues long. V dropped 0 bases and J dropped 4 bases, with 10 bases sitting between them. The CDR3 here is CASSQEGASNQPQHF. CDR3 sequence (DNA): TGCGCCAGCAGCCAAGAGGGGGCGAGTAATCAGCCCCAGCATTTT.